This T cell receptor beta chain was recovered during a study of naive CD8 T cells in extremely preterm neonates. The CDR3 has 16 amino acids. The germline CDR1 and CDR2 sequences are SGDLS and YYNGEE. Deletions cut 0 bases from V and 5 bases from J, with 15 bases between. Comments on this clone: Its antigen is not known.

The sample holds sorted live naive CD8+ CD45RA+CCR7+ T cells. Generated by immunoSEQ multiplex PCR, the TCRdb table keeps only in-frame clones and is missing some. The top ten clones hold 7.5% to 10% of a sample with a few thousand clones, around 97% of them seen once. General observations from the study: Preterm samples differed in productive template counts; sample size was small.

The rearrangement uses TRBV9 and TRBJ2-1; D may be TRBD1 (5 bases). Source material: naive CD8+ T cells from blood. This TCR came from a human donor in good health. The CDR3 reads CASSVVSQGYDNEQFF. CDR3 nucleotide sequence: TGTGCCAGCAGCGTAGTCTCCCAGGGCTATGACAATGAGCAGTTCTTC. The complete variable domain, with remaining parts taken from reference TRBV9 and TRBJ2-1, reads DSGVTQTPKHLITATGQRVTLRCSPRSGDLSVYWYQQSLDQGLQFLIQYYNGEERAKGNILERFSAQQFPDLHSELNLSSLELGDSALYFCASSVVSQGYDNEQFFGPGTRLTVL.